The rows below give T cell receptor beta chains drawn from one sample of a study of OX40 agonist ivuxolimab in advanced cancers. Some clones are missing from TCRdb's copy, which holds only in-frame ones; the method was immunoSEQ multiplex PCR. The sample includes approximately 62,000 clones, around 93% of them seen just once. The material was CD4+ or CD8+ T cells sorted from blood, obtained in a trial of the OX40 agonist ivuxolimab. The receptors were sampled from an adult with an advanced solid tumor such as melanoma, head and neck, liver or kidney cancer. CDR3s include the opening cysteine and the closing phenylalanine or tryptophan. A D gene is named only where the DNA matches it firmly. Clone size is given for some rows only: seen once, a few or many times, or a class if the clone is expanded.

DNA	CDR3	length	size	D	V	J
TGTGCCAGCAGCGACATTGCCTACGAGCAGTACTTC	CASSDIAYEQYF	12	few	.	TRBV7-9	TRBJ2-7
TGTGCCAGCAGTTTGAACGCGCTAGCGGGGACCTACGAGCAGTACTTC	CASSLNALAGTYEQYF	16	once	TRBD2	TRBV28	TRBJ2-7
TGTGCCAGCAGCCAGACGGGACAGGGAGCGTACGAGCAGTACTTC	CASSQTGQGAYEQYF	15	once	TRBD1	TRBV27	TRBJ2-7
TGTGCCAGCAGCCCCCGGGGCGGGGGCCAAGAGACCCAGTACTTC	CASSPRGGGQETQYF	15	.	TRBD2	TRBV14	TRBJ2-5
TGCGCCAGCAGCTTAACGGGGGGTGAAAAACTGTTTTTT	CASSLTGGEKLFF	13	.	.	TRBV5-1	TRBJ1-4
TGTGCCAGCAGCCGTCCGGCCCCTGAAGCTTTCTTT	CASSRPAPEAFF	12	once	.	TRBV4-2	TRBJ1-1
TGTGCCAGCAGCTTGGCAGGGCTCGGGGAGCTGTTTTTT	CASSLAGLGELFF	13	.	.	TRBV5-6	TRBJ2-2
TGTGCCAGTACCTTCTGGAGTGCCAGCAATCAGCCCCAGCATTTT	CASTFWSASNQPQHF	15	once	.	TRBV19	TRBJ1-5
TGTGCCAGCGGGGTACAGGGGATCAATGAGCAGTTCTTC	CASGVQGINEQFF	13	.	TRBD1	TRBV6-5	TRBJ2-1
TGTGCCAGCAGAGGACTCGTCCTATACGAGCAGTACTTC	CASRGLVLYEQYF	13	.	.	TRBV2	TRBJ2-7
TGCGCCAGCAGCCAGGGAGGACATCAAGAAAAACTGTTTTTT	CASSQGGHQEKLFF	14	.	.	TRBV4-1	TRBJ1-4
TGCAGCGTTGAAGATAAGGACAACACAGATACGCAGTATTTT	CSVEDKDNTDTQYF	14	.	.	TRBV29-1	TRBJ2-3
TGTGCCAGTAGTATATTTCGGTATAGCAATCAGCCCCAGCATTTT	CASSIFRYSNQPQHF	15	once	.	TRBV19	TRBJ1-5
TGTGCCAGCAGTTGGGGACAGGGTAACCACGAGCAGTACTTC	CASSWGQGNHEQYF	14	.	TRBD1	TRBV27	TRBJ2-7
TGCAGCGCAGGGGGCGGGATGAACACTGAAGCTTTCTTT	CSAGGGMNTEAFF	13	once	TRBD1	TRBV29-1	TRBJ1-1
TGTGCCAGCAGTGATGGGCAGGGGGGGAATGAAAAACTGTTTTTT	CASSDGQGGNEKLFF	15	.	TRBD1	TRBV2	TRBJ1-4
TGTGCCAGCAGTTCCTACCAGGGGGCCAAGAACACTGAAGCTTTCTTT	CASSSYQGAKNTEAFF	16	.	TRBD1	TRBV27	TRBJ1-1
TGTGCCAGCAGTTTATCCCTAGCTGCCGAGCAGTACTTC	CASSLSLAAEQYF	13	.	.	TRBV27	TRBJ2-7
TGTGCCAGCAGTTATCGGGGAAATCAGCCCCAGCATTTT	CASSYRGNQPQHF	13	.	.	TRBV6-5	TRBJ1-5
TGTGCCAGCAGCTTAGCGGGGGGGTCCGGCTACGAGCAGTACTTC	CASSLAGGSGYEQYF	15	.	TRBD2	TRBV5-4	TRBJ2-7
TGTGCCAGCAGCACCGGAGGGATCTACGAGCAGTACTTC	CASSTGGIYEQYF	13	.	.	TRBV6-5	TRBJ2-7
TGTGCCAGCAGCGGCTTCGGGACAGGGAAAGAGCATTCACCCCTCCACTTT	CASSGFGTGKEHSPLHF	17	.	TRBD1	TRBV13	TRBJ1-6
TGTGCCAGCAGGAAGAACCTGAATGAAAAACTGTTTTTT	CASRKNLNEKLFF	13	once	.	TRBV6-5	TRBJ1-4